A single sample is the source of the 9 T cell receptor beta chains below, sequenced in a study of shared clonotypes between healthy human individuals. Sequencing was performed with immunoSEQ multiplex PCR; in TCRdb, only in-frame clones are kept and a portion is missing. The table shows 450,000 to 500,000 clones, with approximately 82% occurring only once. Sequences were obtained from PBMCs. The receptors here all came from a woman aged 35 to 49 in good health. Some clones in this sample may be carry-over from other donors' samples.

The J gene is TRBJ2-1, the V gene TRBV19; weak D call: TRBD1 (6 bases). Germline loops: CDR1 LNHDA, CDR2 SQIVND (reference sequence). Trimming stripped 6 bases from V and 0 bases from J, with 18 bases between. This CDR3 has 17 residues. The CDR3 bases are TGTGCCAGTAGCCTAAGGACAGCGGTGAGCTCCTACAATGAGCAGTTCTTC. Translated, it gives CASSLRTAVSSYNEQFF.

The rearrangement uses TRBV4-1 and TRBJ2-1; 7 nucleotides match TRBD1. Per the germline V gene, CDR1 is MGHRA and CDR2 is YSYEKL. This CDR3 has 17 residues. With V trimmed by 0 bases and J by 0 bases, 5 bases remained unmatched. This CDR3 is CASSQDSRTGSYNEQFF. The CDR3 bases are TGCGCCAGCAGCCAAGACAGCCGGACAGGCTCCTACAATGAGCAGTTCTTC.

The chain recombines TRBV12-1 with TRBJ2-7; the table's D call of TRBD2 was not tested on the DNA. TRBV12-1 is an annotated pseudogene. The CDR3 has 16 residues. In DNA, the CDR3 is TGTGCCAGCAGCTTTCCAGGACTAGCGGGAGTCTACGAGCAGTACTTC. This codes for CASSFPGLAGVYEQYF.

The rearrangement uses TRBV5-1 and TRBJ2-2; tentative D call: TRBD1 (5 bases). The V and J ends lost 1 base and 4 bases respectively, with 14 bases between them. The CDR3 has 16 residues. Germline V lookup: CDR1 SGHRS, CDR2 YFSETQ. DNA for the CDR3: TGCGCCAGCAGCTTGATCAGGGCCCGCGGCACCGGGGAGCTGTTTTTT. As protein: CASSLIRARGTGELFF.

This clone was found once. The chain recombines TRBV14 with TRBJ2-2; D remains unclear. The germline V gene encodes CDR1 SGHDN and CDR2 FVKESK. V lost 1 base to trimming and J lost 0 bases, with 9 bases between them. This CDR3 contains 16 residues. Here the CDR3 reads CASSQVRTANTGELFF. DNA for the CDR3: TGTGCCAGCAGCCAAGTTCGAACTGCGAACACCGGGGAGCTGTTTTTT. Based on the CDR3 plus reference TRBV14 and TRBJ2-2, the full variable domain is EAGVTQFPSHSVIEKGQTVTLRCDPISGHDNLYWYRRVMGKEIKFLLHFVKESKQDESGMPNNRFLAERTGGTYSTLKVQPAELEDSGVYFCASSQVRTANTGELFFGEGSRLTVL.

This clone appeared a few times. This chain connects TRBV5-4 to TRBJ1-2; tentative D call: TRBD1 (5 bases). Germline CDR1 and CDR2: SGHNT and YYREEE (reference sequence). Trimming removed 4 bases at V and 4 bases at J, with 20 bases between. The CDR3 loop spans 16 amino acids. The CDR3 region has the DNA TGTGCCAGCAGCACCGCCGGGACCGTGGACCTCTATGGCTACACCTTC. It codes for CASSTAGTVDLYGYTF.

This clone has a handful of counts. V and J are TRBV7-2 and TRBJ2-1, with D maybe TRBD2 (6 bases). Germline V gene sequence: CDR1 SGHTA, CDR2 FQGNSA. The CDR3 contains 16 residues. V was pared by 0 bases and J by 2 bases, with 11 bases between. CDR3 DNA: TGTGCCAGCAGCTTAGCAGGTAGCGGAACCTACAATGAGCAGTTCTTC. This translates into CASSLAGSGTYNEQFF.

V gene TRBV13 combines with J gene TRBJ1-1; no reliable D call. V shed 1 base and J shed 3 bases, with 3 bases lying between them. Germline assignment: CDR1 PRHDT and CDR2 FYEKMQ (reference sequence). This CDR3 has 12 amino acids. CDR3 bases: TGTGCCAGCAGCTTAGCGTACACTGAAGCTTTCTTT. It encodes CASSLAYTEAFF.

The CDR3 DNA reads as TGTGCCAGTAGTATCAACAGGGCCGGGGAGCTGTTTTTT. This translates into CASSINRAGELFF. V usage is TRBV19 and J usage is TRBJ2-2; D is possibly TRBD1 (6 bases). This CDR3 is built from 13 residues. The germline gives CDR1 LNHDA, CDR2 SQIVND (reference sequence). V was shortened by 3 bases and J by 6 bases, with 8 bases between the two germline ends.